This T cell receptor (beta chain) was sequenced during a study of cytomegalovirus exposure and HLA in healthy donors (dated by TCRdb to 2016 to 2017). Study-wide context: According to an earlier analysis of a few hundred of the donors, about 179 million T cells yielded 95 million to 140 million unique TCR beta sequences and approximately 300 Gb of sequence data. Donor age, sex, ethnicity and CMV serostatus were compiled alongside the repertoire data. Roughly 5 DR-DQ haplotypes were handled as single units for association and clustering because linkage in the cohort was strong. Both class I and class II loci were covered by HLA typing, at four-digit resolution. To predict cytomegalovirus infection status, the study brought together high-throughput TCR immunosequencing, statistical association of individual TCRs with disease status, and machine learning. A later analysis re-examined previously published TCR beta repertoires from roughly 720 donors and added high-resolution HLA genotyping to investigate patterns of TCR occurrence. Every repertoire in the discovery cohort had been generated on one and the same sequencing platform. A later genetic analysis used genome-wide SNP genotypes for about 65% of the 666 donors, treating that subset as a discovery cohort. Approximately 300 gigabases of sequencing data and approximately 92 million unique TCR sequences made up an early release that covered roughly 670 HLA-typed donors. To decide whether each TCR beta V gene segment behaved as functional or pseudogenic, an earlier analysis of some 540 of the donors relied on high-throughput TCR beta sequencing. The later analysis used no new phenotypic data to find candidate immune exposures, relying instead on TCR beta sequences and their occurrence across donors. Among under 450 genotyped donors of the cohort, an average of approximately 240,000 unique TCR beta nucleotide sequences were sequenced per donor, roughly a sixth of them non-productive. Typing coverage varied by locus: roughly 620-640 donors for A, B, C, DRB1 and DQB1; about 520 for DQA1; over 600 for DPA1; fewer than 480 for DPB1. The study used immunosequencing to profile the T cell repertoires of 666 subjects and linked those repertoires to cytomegalovirus serostatus. The study aimed to test whether cataloging public T cell receptors could reveal signatures of past pathogen exposure. The genetic ancestry cluster associated with self-reported Caucasian donors included about 81% of the roughly 400 genotyped donors. In addition to the first cohort of roughly 700 subjects, a separate validation cohort of 130 or so different subjects was used. On the study overall, not on this receptor specifically: According to the authors, the approach could potentially be generalized to other disease states and immunological phenotypes. HLA typing was unavailable for some donors at each locus, so association tests used only the typed subset. In a later analysis, the rate of TCR association differed among HLA loci, with DRB1 alleles having the most associated TCRs and HLA-C alleles having the fewest. The study listed 170 or so TCR beta chains as associated with cytomegalovirus. Because counts were too low, roughly 17 rarely observed V segments, including chromosome 9 orphons, were left out of the earlier analysis of some 640 of the donors. A cluster of highly shared sequence variants was judged likely to be a technical artifact of the sequencing pipeline. In a later analysis, HLA-associated TCR beta chains showed more clonal expansion and lower generation probabilities than non-associated chains that were equally common. A further reported finding was that TCR beta sequences accurately predicted the HLA-A and HLA-B alleles for most subjects in the first cohort. In vitro tests confirmed that three of the cytomegalovirus-associated TCR beta chains recognize cytomegalovirus antigens. Cytomegalovirus status was reported to be diagnosed by the classifier with high specificity and sensitivity in both the original and validation cohorts. Linkage disequilibrium might explain the correlated functional status among segregating V segments, but an unknown experimental factor could not be excluded. A later genetic analysis reported fewer N-insertions in productive TCRs among donors in an Asian-associated ancestry cluster than the approximately 700-donor mean. Most TCR sequences were observed very rarely across donors, whereas some public TCRs were present in many individuals. In a later analysis, several top co-occurrence clusters were reported to appear linked to parvovirus B19, influenza, CMV and Epstein-Barr virus. Assigning TCR associations to individual alleles was difficult when HLA alleles, especially DR and DQ, strongly co-occurred. In a later analysis, most CMV-associated TCR beta chains were found to appear HLA-restricted, with HLA associations seemingly driven largely by CMV exposure. A later genetic analysis associated a missense DCLRE1C variant with V-gene and J-gene trimming of TCR beta chains, and an independent cohort replicated the association. An earlier analysis of approximately 500 of the donors showed that most TCR beta V segments appeared in productive rearrangements either about 90% or about 30% of the time, which broadly matched IMGT annotations. Specific HLA alleles were associated with 15,000 to 20,000 TCR beta sequences at a false discovery rate of 0.05 in a later analysis. Only TCR beta chains were sequenced in this cohort, and the absence of alpha or paired-chain data limited detectable features. Presence/absence analyses assumed roughly uniform sequencing depth across donors, an assumption that may not hold. Because the 87-base-pair reads could not distinguish some IMGT-functional V segments, including TRBV6-2 and TRBV6-3, those segments were excluded. The only immune exposure information available for the cohort was CMV serostatus.

Remarks on this clone: Its recognized antigen is unknown. The input lacks base qualities; no much larger clone sits a single base away.

Library method: the immunoSEQ multiplex PCR assay. For the multiplex PCR, a mixture combining 60 forward primers for TCR Vbeta segments and 13 reverse primers for TCR Jbeta segments was used. Amplification of the CDR3 region of rearranged TCR beta genes was performed with a multiplex PCR assay on genomic DNA. On the Illumina HiSeq System, the amplified TCR beta libraries were sequenced as 87-base-pair reads. The study's processing was this. In a later analysis, tens of millions of unique TCR beta chains were counted across the roughly 610 repertoires, and roughly 11 million of these chains were shared by at least two donors. A nearest-neighbor algorithm error-corrected the raw reads and collapsed the reads into unique sequences, merging closely related sequences to remove PCR and sequencing errors. V, D and J gene segments were assigned by aligning CDR3 sequences to IMGT reference sequences. Each retained sequence needed at least a six-nucleotide match to both a V gene segment and a J gene segment. Rearrangements were classified as productive when the CDR3 lacked stop codons and remained in frame with V and J, and all other rearrangements were classified as non-productive. CDR3 was defined according to IMGT convention as the region running from the second conserved V-encoded cysteine to the conserved J-encoded phenylalanine. Sequences without an unambiguous match to a single V gene segment were excluded from the earlier analysis of 450 to 650 of the donors. In an earlier analysis of roughly 500 of the donors, V segments were called functional above 56.7% productive rearrangements and were called segregating when the between-donor standard deviation exceeded 5%. A statistical classification framework was built for diagnosing cytomegalovirus status from the catalog of TCR beta chain sequences. In a later analysis, TCR nucleotide sequences were compared against IMGT/GENE-DB human TR gene sequences so that V and J genes could be assigned. Using the TCRdist pipeline, a later analysis assigned CDR3 sequences along with most-parsimonious VDJ recombination scenarios. A later analysis defined each TCR beta chain by its CDR3 amino acid sequence plus V-gene family, and excluded reads lacking a unique V-gene family. A later analysis removed 592 highly shared, low-generation-probability nucleotide sequences to deal with suspected cross-contamination and a sequencing artifact. In a later analysis, a clonal expansion index was calculated for each public chain from normalized within-repertoire ranks of inferred template counts. Generation probabilities in a later analysis came from a VDJ recombination model fitted to out-of-frame rearrangements, and those results were checked against IGoR. In a later analysis, TCR-TCR, TCR-HLA and TCR-CMV co-occurrence was scored with hypergeometric tests, and a repertoire-size bias correction was applied to TCR pairs. In a later analysis, false discovery rates were estimated by permuting HLA or CMV assignments 20 times. In a later analysis, co-occurring TCRs were grouped using DBSCAN, and TCRdist sequence similarity was added for clustering within HLA-allele-positive subsets. For co-occurrence clustering, repertoires with fewer than 30,000 or more than 120,000 public chains were excluded, along with five or six repertoires with anomalous nucleotide sharing. The table comes from immuneACCESS by way of TCRdb, which keeps in-frame sequences with V and J called. Part of the clones is missing from these tables; in studies checked, under half for an unresolved V gene and the rest for unknown reasons. Clone size and the V and J calls come from that table; the DNA yielded D and trimming. The sample table holds fewer than 60,000 clones, of which roughly 80% were seen once. Clones ranked in the top ten supply approximately 3.4% of the sample.

From its cysteine to its phenylalanine, the CDR3 spans 14 amino acids. Only CDR3 DNA remains: 42 bases, in frame from the first base. V gives up 2 bases and J gives up 2 bases, and the segment between their germline ends measures 8 bases. Sequences SGHKS (CDR1) and YYEKEE (CDR2) are obtained from the germline V gene (reference sequence). The cohort was made up of about 610 healthy bone marrow donors. At the time of sampling, all cohort members were nominally healthy, though unrecorded immune exposures were likely present. The donor tested CMV seropositive, placing the donor among the 290 or so seropositive members of the cohort. A peripheral blood sample was collected from each donor, and TCR beta sequencing was performed on peripheral blood mononuclear cells. The Qiagen DNeasy Blood Extraction Kit was used to extract genomic DNA from the blood cell samples.

The chain is made from TRBV5-5 and TRBJ1-3; the D gene is perhaps TRBD1, on 5 matching bases. The receptor's source is a woman in her thirties or forties in good health and CMV-seropositive. The sequenced sample consisted of PBMCs. Read as DNA, the sequence is TGTGCCAGCAGCTTCAGGGCAACTGGAAACACCATATATTTT. This translates into CASSFRATGNTIYF.